The present entry profiles one T cell receptor beta chain with its context. The antigen is not known. This entry belongs to a study of CD8+CD57+ T cells in acquired aplastic anemia. Study-wide background: Sorting CD4+ and CD8+ cells gave DNA averaging approximately 3 ug. General study results and limits: Comparison of patients with controls identified roughly 30 shared CD8+ CDR3 sequences.

All sequencing subjects had displayed CD8+CD57+ cell expansion on flow cytometry. As a group, the patients uniformly had severe acquired aplastic anemia. No therapy had been given to the patients at the time of blood sampling. V lost 0 bases and J lost 1; bases outside the gene matches: 2. This CDR3 contains 15 residues. Looked up from germline, CDR1 is LNHNV and CDR2 is YYDKDF (reference sequence). Genomic DNA constituted the template upon which TCR beta VDJ and CDR3 profiling was performed. TCRdb re-derived calls from the reads in MiXCR, one entry per CDR3 protein. The table includes some 180,000 distinct CDR3 sequences, around 60% detected once.

The sample comprised sorted CD4+, CD8+, or CD8+CD57+ T cells (not recorded which) from PBMCs. The clonotype was recovered from a human donor with aplastic anemia. V is TRBV15 and J is TRBJ2-5; the match to TRBD2 covers 7 bases. The CDR3 bases are TGTGCCACCAGCAGAGATGGGAGGGTCCAAGAGACCCAGTACTTC. Its translation: CATSRDGRVQETQYF. Together with reference TRBV15 and TRBJ2-5, the CDR3 gives the full variable domain: DAMVIQNPRYQVTQFGKPVTLSCSQTLNHNVMYWYQQKSSQAPKLLFHYYDKDFNNEADTPDNFQSRRPNTSFCFLDIRSPGLGDTAMYLCATSRDGRVQETQYFGPGTRLLVL.